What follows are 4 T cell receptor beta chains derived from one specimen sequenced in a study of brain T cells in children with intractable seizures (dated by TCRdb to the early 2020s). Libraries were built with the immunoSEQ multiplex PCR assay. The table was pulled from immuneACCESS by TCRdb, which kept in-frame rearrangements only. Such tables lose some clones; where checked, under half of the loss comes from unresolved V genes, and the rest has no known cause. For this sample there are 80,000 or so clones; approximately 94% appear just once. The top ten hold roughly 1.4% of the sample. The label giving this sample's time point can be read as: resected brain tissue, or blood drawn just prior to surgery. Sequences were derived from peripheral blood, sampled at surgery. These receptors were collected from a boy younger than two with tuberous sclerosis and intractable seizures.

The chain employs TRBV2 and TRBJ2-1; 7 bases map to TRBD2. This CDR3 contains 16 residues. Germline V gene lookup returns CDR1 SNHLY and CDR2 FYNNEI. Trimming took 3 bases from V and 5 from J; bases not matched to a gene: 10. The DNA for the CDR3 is TGTGCCAGCAGTGAGGTCGCTAGCGGATCTAACAATGAGCAGTTCTTC. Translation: CASSEVASGSNNEQFF.

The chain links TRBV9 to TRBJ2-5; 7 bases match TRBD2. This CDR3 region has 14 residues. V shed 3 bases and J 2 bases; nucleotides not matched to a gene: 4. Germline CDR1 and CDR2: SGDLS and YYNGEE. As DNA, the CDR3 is TGTGCCAGCAGCGGAGCGGGATTTCAAGAGACCCAGTACTTC. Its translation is CASSGAGFQETQYF.

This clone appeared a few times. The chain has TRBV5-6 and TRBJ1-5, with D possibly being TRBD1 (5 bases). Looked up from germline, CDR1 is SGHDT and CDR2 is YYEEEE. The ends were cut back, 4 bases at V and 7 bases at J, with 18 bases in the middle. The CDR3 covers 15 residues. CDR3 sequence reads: CASSRGSGSGQPQHF. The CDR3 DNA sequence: TGTGCCAGCAGCCGGGGTTCAGGGTCCGGGCAGCCCCAGCATTTT.

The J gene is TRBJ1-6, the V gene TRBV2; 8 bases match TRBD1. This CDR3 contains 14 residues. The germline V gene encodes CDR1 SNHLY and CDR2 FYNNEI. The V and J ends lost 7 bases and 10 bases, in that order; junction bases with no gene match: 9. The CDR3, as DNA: TGTGCCAGCACAATTCAGGACAGGGCATCACCCCTCCACTTT. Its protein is CASTIQDRASPLHF.